These 23 T cell receptor beta chains originate from one sample sequenced in a study of CD8+ T cells in alopecia areata (dated 2018 in TCRdb). Receptor libraries were prepared by the immunoSEQ multiplex PCR assay. To provide template for TCR sequencing, every sample had RNA extracted and reverse transcribed into cDNA. TCRdb retrieved this table from immuneACCESS and kept in-frame rearrangements only. Not all clones are present; in checked studies, unresolved V genes account for under half, and no reason is known for the remainder. The sample table contains around 190,000 clones; only one count was recorded for roughly 50% of them. Jointly, the top ten make up under 5% of the sample. The source material was CD8+ T cells sorted from blood. The receptor set was obtained from a human donor in good health.

This clone was detected a few times. The chain combines TRBV28 with TRBJ2-7, with 9 bases matching TRBD1. The germline gives CDR1 MDHEN, CDR2 SYDVKM. The CDR3 is 15 residues long. With 1 base clipped from V and 5 bases from J, the junction kept 6 bases outside the gene matches. The CDR3 is CASSLFGQGTDEQYF. DNA of the CDR3: TGTGCCAGCAGTTTATTCGGACAGGGGACAGACGAGCAGTACTTC.

The V call is TRBV27, the J call TRBJ1-5, with D maybe TRBD1 (5 bases). The CDR3 spans 13 residues. Deletions cut 3 bases from V and 9 bases from J, with 12 bases between. Germline V gene data show CDR1 as MNHEY and CDR2 as SMNVEV (reference sequence). CDR3 sequence reads: CASSFTVQGPQHF. The CDR3 bases are TGTGCCAGCAGTTTTACAGTCCAGGGGCCCCAGCATTTT.

The rearrangement joins TRBV4-2 to TRBJ2-1; D is unclear. Germline assignment: CDR1 LGHNA and CDR2 YNFKEQ. The CDR3 totals 15 residues. V shed 6 bases and J shed 6 bases, with 18 bases lying between them. The CDR3 protein is CASRERTEVSNEQFF. The CDR3 nucleotides are TGTGCCAGCAGGGAAAGGACGGAAGTCTCCAATGAGCAGTTCTTC.

The V gene is TRBV11-2, the J gene TRBJ2-5; D is possibly TRBD2 (6 bases). There are 16 residues in the CDR3. V was cut by 0 bases and J by 2 bases, with 13 bases left in between. Germline-derived CDR1 and CDR2 are SGHAT and FQNNGV. DNA of the CDR3: TGTGCCAGCAGCTTAGATCCAGGCGGGGTACAAGAGACCCAGTACTTC. Translating gives CASSLDPGGVQETQYF.

The chain couples TRBV29-1 to TRBJ1-2, with 8 bases that match TRBD1. The CDR3 consists of 13 residues. In germline, CDR1 is SQVTM, CDR2 ANQGSEA. Unmatched junction bases numbered 0, after V lost 1 base and J lost 2 bases. The CDR3 DNA reads TGCAGCGTTGAAGCAGGGGGCAACTATGGCTACACCTTC. Translation gives CSVEAGGNYGYTF.

J is TRBJ2-5 and V is TRBV5-6, with a tentative D call TRBD1 (5 bases). The CDR3 is 12 amino acids. Trimming removed 0 bases from V and 5 bases from J, with 5 bases in between. Germline-derived CDR1 and CDR2 are SGHDT and YYEEEE. The CDR3 protein is CASSLEGETQYF. The CDR3 nucleotides read TGTGCCAGCAGCTTGGAGGGGGAGACCCAGTACTTC.

This chain uses TRBV27 with TRBJ1-6; the match to TRBD1 covers 7 bases. Germline CDR1 is MNHEY and CDR2 is SMNVEV (reference sequence). J lost 6 bases, V lost 5 bases, and 7 bases had no gene match. The CDR3 is 15 residues long. The CDR3 here is CASSPGTAFNSPLHF. The DNA of the CDR3 is TGTGCCAGCAGTCCCGGGACAGCCTTTAATTCACCCCTCCACTTT.

The chain combines TRBV29-1 with TRBJ2-1, with D uncertain. There are 11 residues in the CDR3. Per germline, CDR1 SQVTM and CDR2 ANQGSEA. V was shortened by 4 bases and J by 3 bases, with 4 bases between the two germline ends. This CDR3 reads CSVADYNEQFF. The CDR3 nucleotides are TGCAGCGTTGCGGACTACAATGAGCAGTTCTTC.

This clone turned up a few times. The J gene is TRBJ1-2, the V gene TRBV2; D uncertain. The V end was cut by 1 base, the J end by 0 bases, with 9 bases between. Germline lookup yields CDR1 SNHLY and CDR2 FYNNEI. This CDR3 contains 15 residues. Here the CDR3 DNA reads TGTGCCAGCAGTGAAGGGCCTCTTCCTAACTATGGCTACACCTTC. Translation: CASSEGPLPNYGYTF.

This clone was seen a few times. V and J are TRBV4-1 and TRBJ1-3, with 7 positions matching TRBD1. This CDR3 has 15 residues. The ends lost 3 bases at V and 2 bases at J; junction bases unmatched: 4. Germline CDR1 and CDR2: MGHRA and YSYEKL. The CDR3 is CASSQRGTAGNTIYF. CDR3 in DNA: TGCGCCAGCAGCCAGCGCGGGACAGCTGGAAACACCATATATTTT.

This clone was observed once. The chain couples TRBV4-1 to TRBJ2-3; TRBD2 matches at 9 bases. CDR1 MGHRA and CDR2 YSYEKL come from the germline V gene. J was trimmed by 0 bases and V by 2 bases; bases with no gene match: 3. This CDR3 region has 16 residues. The CDR3 nucleotides read TGCGCCAGCAGCCAATTGCGGGGGGGAAGCACAGATACGCAGTATTTT. The encoded protein is CASSQLRGGSTDTQYF.

The chain links TRBV19 to TRBJ2-7, with TRBD1 as a possible D gene (6 bases). V was pared by 5 bases and J by 0 bases, with 8 bases between. CDR1 and CDR2 from the germline V gene are LNHDA and SQIVND (reference sequence). CDR3 length: 13 amino acids. CDR3 nucleotide sequence: TGTGCCAGTAGTGCGGACAGCTCCTACGAGCAGTACTTC. It encodes CASSADSSYEQYF.

The chain is built from TRBV7-2 and TRBJ2-5; no clear D gene. The CDR3 sequence is 14 residues long. V lost 2 bases and J 5 bases, leaving 12 bases between the germline ends. CDR1 and CDR2 (germline): SGHTA, FQGNSA. The DNA of the CDR3 is TGTGCCAGCAGCTTAATCCCCCCCCGGGAGACCCAGTACTTC. This gives the protein CASSLIPPRETQYF.

This clone was picked up one time. This chain uses TRBV13 with TRBJ2-3, with D uncertain. Deletions cut 0 bases from V and 4 bases from J, with 2 bases between. The germline CDR1 and CDR2 sequences are PRHDT and FYEKMQ (reference sequence). This CDR3 comprises 12 residues. In DNA, the CDR3 is TGTGCCAGCAGCTTAGGAGCAGATACGCAGTATTTT. Residues: CASSLGADTQYF.

The chain employs TRBV7-9 and TRBJ2-7; 8 bases are shared with TRBD2. Germline trimming cut 5 bases from V and 5 bases from J; bases unmatched to any gene: 5. The CDR3 consists of 13 residues. The germline V gene encodes CDR1 SEHNR and CDR2 FQNEAQ (reference sequence). This chain's CDR3 is CASSRPGGHEQYF. CDR3 sequence (DNA): TGTGCCAGCAGCCGCCCGGGAGGGCACGAGCAGTACTTC.

The chain has TRBV7-6 and TRBJ2-1, with a weak D call TRBD2 (6 bases). This CDR3 spans 12 amino acids. Trimming removed 4 bases from V and 8 bases from J, with 9 bases in between. Looked up from germline, CDR1 is SGHVS and CDR2 is FNYEAQ. The CDR3 here is CASSSGEYEQFF. In nucleotides, the CDR3 is TGTGCCAGCAGCTCGGGGGAGTATGAGCAGTTCTTC.

The V and J genes are TRBV15 and TRBJ2-5; D tentatively fits TRBD1 or TRBD2 (5 bases each). CDR1 is LNHNV and CDR2 is YYDKDF in the germline V gene (reference sequence). Trimming cost V 0 bases and J 1 base, with 6 bases left between them. The CDR3 sequence is 14 residues long. The CDR3 region has the DNA TGTGCCACCAGCAGAGACGGGACCCAAGAGACCCAGTACTTC. Amino acid sequence: CATSRDGTQETQYF.

This clone was found a few times. J is TRBJ1-5 and V is TRBV2, with unresolved D. V was trimmed by 1 base and J by 0 bases, leaving 4 bases between them. The CDR3 has 14 amino acids. Germline CDR1 SNHLY, CDR2 FYNNEI. DNA for the CDR3: TGTGCCAGCAGTGAAGGATATAGCAATCAGCCCCAGCATTTT. It yields the protein CASSEGYSNQPQHF.

The CDR3 is CASSVTGTGNQPQHF. The CDR3 DNA follows: TGTGCCAGCAGCGTAACTGGGACAGGCAATCAGCCCCAGCATTTT. The chain uses TRBV6-1 and TRBJ1-5, with 7 bases that match TRBD1. Unmatched junction bases numbered 7, after V lost 6 bases and J lost 2 bases. Germline V CDR1 and CDR2: MNHNS, SASEGT. CDR3 length: 15 amino acids.

The V and J genes are TRBV4-1 and TRBJ1-6, with TRBD1 matching over 8 bases. CDR1 is MGHRA, CDR2 YSYEKL, per germline. The CDR3 loop spans 19 amino acids. Losses at the gene ends were 0 bases for V and 9 bases for J; bases not matched to a gene: 16. The CDR3 nucleotides read TGCGCCAGCAGCCAAGATCTAAGGTCGTGGATACAGGGGGTTTCACCCCTCCACTTT. Residues: CASSQDLRSWIQGVSPLHF.

This clone appeared a single time. In DNA, the CDR3 is TGTGCCAGCAGTTTATCATTGGCAGGGGCAGTCAATGGCTACACCTTC. Protein: CASSLSLAGAVNGYTF. The V gene is TRBV27, the J gene TRBJ1-2, with TRBD1 as a possible D gene (6 bases). Trimming shortened V by 0 bases and J by 6 bases, and 17 bases separated the two germline ends. Germline CDR1 is MNHEY and CDR2 is SMNVEV (reference sequence). The CDR3 consists of 16 residues.

The chain combines TRBV29-1 with TRBJ1-1; a weak D match, TRBD1 (6 bases). The CDR3 length is 12 residues. Germline V gives CDR1 SQVTM, CDR2 ANQGSEA. The germline V and J ends were trimmed by 6 bases and 0 bases, with 8 bases remaining between them. CDR3 sequence: CSVGGMNTEAFF. The CDR3 DNA reads as TGCAGCGTAGGGGGGATGAACACTGAAGCTTTCTTT.

The V gene is TRBV23-1, the J gene TRBJ1-1; D is unclear. TRBV23-1 is flagged as an ORF with uncertain function. Trimming took 2 bases from V and 1 from J, leaving 17 bases between them. The CDR3 runs to 17 residues. The CDR3 DNA sequence: TGCGCCAGCAGTCAAGCTTACCCCGGACTGAAGAACACTGAAGCTTTCTTT. Its protein product is CASSQAYPGLKNTEAFF.